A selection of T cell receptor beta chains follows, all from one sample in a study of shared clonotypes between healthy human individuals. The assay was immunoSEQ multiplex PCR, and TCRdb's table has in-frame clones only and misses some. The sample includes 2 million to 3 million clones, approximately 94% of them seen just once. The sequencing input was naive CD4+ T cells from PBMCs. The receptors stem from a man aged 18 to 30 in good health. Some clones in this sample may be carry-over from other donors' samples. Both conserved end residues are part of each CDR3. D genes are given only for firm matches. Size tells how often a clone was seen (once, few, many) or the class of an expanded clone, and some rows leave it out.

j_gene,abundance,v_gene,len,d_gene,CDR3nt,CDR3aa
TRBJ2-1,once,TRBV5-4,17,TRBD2,TGTGCCAGCAGCTTGGGGACGACTAGCGGGAGTCCCTATGAGCAGTTCTTC,CASSLGTTSGSPYEQFF
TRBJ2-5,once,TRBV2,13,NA,TGTGCCAGCAGTGACACAGGGAGAGAGACCCAGTACTTC,CASSDTGRETQYF
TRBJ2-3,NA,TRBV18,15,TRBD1,TGTGCCAGCTCACCACAGGGGGCCAGCACAGATACGCAGTATTTT,CASSPQGASTDTQYF
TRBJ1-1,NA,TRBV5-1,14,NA,TGCGCCAGCAGCACCACAGGGTCGAACACTGAAGCTTTCTTT,CASSTTGSNTEAFF
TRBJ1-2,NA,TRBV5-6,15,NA,TGTGCCAGCAGCGCCCTCCTGACAGTAAACATGGCTAACACCTTC,CASSALLTVNMANTF
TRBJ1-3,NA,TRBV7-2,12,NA,TGTGCCAGCACCAGAGAAGGAAACACCATATATTTT,CASTREGNTIYF
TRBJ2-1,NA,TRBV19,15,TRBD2,TGTGCCAGTAGTATGTCTGCGGGGGCCTACAATGAGCAGTTCTTC,CASSMSAGAYNEQFF
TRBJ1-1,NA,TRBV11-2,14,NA,TGTGCCAGCGCACGGGGGAGAGTAAACACTGAAGCTTTCTTT,CASARGRVNTEAFF
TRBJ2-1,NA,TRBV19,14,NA,TGTGCCAGTAGCGGGGATACGTCCTACAATGAGCAGTTCTTC,CASSGDTSYNEQFF
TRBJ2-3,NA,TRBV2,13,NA,TGTGCCAGCAGTTTCCCCTCCACAGATACGCAGTATTTT,CASSFPSTDTQYF
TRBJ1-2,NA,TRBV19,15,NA,TGTGCCAGTAGTCCGAATGTCGGGGTTGGTGGTGGCTACACCTTC,CASSPNVGVGGGYTF
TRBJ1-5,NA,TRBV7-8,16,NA,TGTGCCAGCAGCTTAGGGAGGAGTTATAGCAATCAGCCCCAGCATTTT,CASSLGRSYSNQPQHF
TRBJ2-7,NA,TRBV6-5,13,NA,TGTGCCAGCAGTTACCCACCCTATTACGAGCAGTACTTC,CASSYPPYYEQYF
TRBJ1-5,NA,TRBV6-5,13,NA,TGTGCCAGCAGTTACGGGGGAAATCAGCCCCAGCATTTT,CASSYGGNQPQHF
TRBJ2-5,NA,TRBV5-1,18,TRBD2,TGCGCCAGCAGCCTAGGGACTAGCGGGAGTAACTTCCAAGAGACCCAGTACTTC,CASSLGTSGSNFQETQYF
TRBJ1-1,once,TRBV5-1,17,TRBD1,TGCGCCAGCAGCTTGGACGGGACAGGGGTAAAGGGCACTGAAGCTTTCTTT,CASSLDGTGVKGTEAFF
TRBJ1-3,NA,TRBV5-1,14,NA,TGCGCCAGCAGCTTGACAGGGTACGGAAACACCATATATTTT,CASSLTGYGNTIYF
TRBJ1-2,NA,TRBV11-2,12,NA,TGTGCCAGCAGCTTAACCAGGGTTGGCTACACCTTC,CASSLTRVGYTF
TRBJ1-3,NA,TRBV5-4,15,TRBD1,TGTGCCAGCAGCCTCGCGGGACAGGGTTTAAACACCATATATTTT,CASSLAGQGLNTIYF
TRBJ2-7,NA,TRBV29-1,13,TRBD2,TGCAGCGTGAAGGGACTAGCAGGCTACGAGCAGTACTTC,CSVKGLAGYEQYF
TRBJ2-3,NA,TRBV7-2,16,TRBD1,TGTGCCAGCAGCTTAGACAGGGGGCGAATATCAGATACGCAGTATTTT,CASSLDRGRISDTQYF
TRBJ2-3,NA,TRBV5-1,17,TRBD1,TGCGCCAGCAGCCGTTACGGGACAGGGTTGTTAACAGATACGCAGTATTTT,CASSRYGTGLLTDTQYF
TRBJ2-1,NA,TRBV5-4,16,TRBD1,TGTGCCAGCAGCTCACAGGGGCCGGCCCTGGGCAATGAGCAGTTCTTC,CASSSQGPALGNEQFF
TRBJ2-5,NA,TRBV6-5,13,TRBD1,TGTGCCAGCAGGCGACAGGGACGAGAGACCCAGTACTTC,CASRRQGRETQYF
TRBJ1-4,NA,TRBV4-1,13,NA,TGCGCCAGCAGTCGGGACGGGAATGAAAAACTGTTTTTT,CASSRDGNEKLFF
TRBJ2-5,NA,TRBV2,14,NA,TGTGCCAGCAGTGACAACCGACAGAAAGAGACCCAGTACTTC,CASSDNRQKETQYF
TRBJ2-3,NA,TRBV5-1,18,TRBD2,TGCGCCAGCAGCTTGGCTCTCGGACTAGCGGGACGCACAGATACGCAGTATTTT,CASSLALGLAGRTDTQYF
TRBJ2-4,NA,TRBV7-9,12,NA,TGTGCCAGCAGCTTGTCCGCTTCTGGGAAGTACTTC,CASSLSASGKYF
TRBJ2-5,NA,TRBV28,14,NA,TGTGCCAGCAGGGACAGCATTGTAGTAGAGACCCAGTACTTC,CASRDSIVVETQYF
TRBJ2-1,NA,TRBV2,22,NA,TGTGCCAGCAGGGCCGGGAGGGATAGCCAGGATATCAGGGGGAGCTCCTACAATGAGCAGTTCTTC,CASRAGRDSQDIRGSSYNEQFF
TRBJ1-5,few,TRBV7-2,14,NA,TGTGCCAGCAGCTTCGACAGGTTGAGTCAGCCCCAGCATTTT,CASSFDRLSQPQHF
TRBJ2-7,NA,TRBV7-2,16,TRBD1,TGTGCCAGCAGCTTAGTTAAAGGACAGGGGAACTACGAGCAGTACTTC,CASSLVKGQGNYEQYF
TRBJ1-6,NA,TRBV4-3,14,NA,TGCGCCAGCAGCCAAGATTTTCGAAGGACACCCCTCCACTTT,CASSQDFRRTPLHF
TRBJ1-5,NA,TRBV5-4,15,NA,TGTGCCAGCAGCCCGGACCTAGGGAGCAATCAGCCCCAGCATTTT,CASSPDLGSNQPQHF
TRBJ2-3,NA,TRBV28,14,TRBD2,TGTGCCAGCAGTTTACTGACTAGCGCAGATACGCAGTATTTT,CASSLLTSADTQYF
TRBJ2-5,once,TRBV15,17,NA,TGTGCCACCAGCAGTGATCGAGGTGCCTCCTGGATAGAGACCCAGTACTTC,CATSSDRGASWIETQYF
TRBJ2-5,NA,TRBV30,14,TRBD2,TGTGCCTGGAGTGTAGCGGGAGTAGGGGAGACCCAGTACTTC,CAWSVAGVGETQYF
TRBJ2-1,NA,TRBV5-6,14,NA,TGTGCCAGCAGCCCTATGGGCGGAAACAATGAGCAGTTCTTC,CASSPMGGNNEQFF
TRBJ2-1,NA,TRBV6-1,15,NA,TGTGCCAGCATGGCGCAGCCACTCTGGTACAATGAGCAGTTCTTC,CASMAQPLWYNEQFF
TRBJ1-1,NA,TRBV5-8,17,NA,TGTGCCAGCAGCTTGGCCAGAGGGTCCATGAGGGGGACTGAAGCTTTCTTT,CASSLARGSMRGTEAFF
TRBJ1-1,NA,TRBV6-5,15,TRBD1,TGTGCCAGCAGTCCTGGGAACAGGGGGGGTACTGAAGCTTTCTTT,CASSPGNRGGTEAFF
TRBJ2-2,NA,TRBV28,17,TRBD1,TGTGCCAGCAGTCCGGCAGGGGGTTCCCCGGACACCGGGGAGCTGTTTTTT,CASSPAGGSPDTGELFF
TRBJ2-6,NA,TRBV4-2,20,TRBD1,TGTGCCAGCAGCCAAGCTCAACTTGGGACAGCGAGCTCTGGGGCCAACGTCCTGACTTTC,CASSQAQLGTASSGANVLTF
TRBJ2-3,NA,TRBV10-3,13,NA,TGTGCCATCAGTGAACAGGCGATAGATACGCAGTATTTT,CAISEQAIDTQYF
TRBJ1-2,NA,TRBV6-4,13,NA,TGTGCCAGCAGTGACGGTCTAAACGGGGGCTACACCTTC,CASSDGLNGGYTF
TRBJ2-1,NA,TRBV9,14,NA,TGTGCCAGCAGCGTAGCGGGACGAGGGAATGAGCAGTTCTTC,CASSVAGRGNEQFF
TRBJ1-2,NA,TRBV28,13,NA,TGTGCCAGCAGTCTCCCCAGGGGCTATGGCTACACCTTC,CASSLPRGYGYTF
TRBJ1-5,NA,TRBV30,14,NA,TGTGCCTGGAGTGTACAATCGGGCTTTCTGCCCCAGCATTTT,CAWSVQSGFLPQHF
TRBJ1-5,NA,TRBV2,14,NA,TGTGCCAGCAGTGTTGGTAGGGAGGGGCAGCCCCAGCATTTT,CASSVGREGQPQHF